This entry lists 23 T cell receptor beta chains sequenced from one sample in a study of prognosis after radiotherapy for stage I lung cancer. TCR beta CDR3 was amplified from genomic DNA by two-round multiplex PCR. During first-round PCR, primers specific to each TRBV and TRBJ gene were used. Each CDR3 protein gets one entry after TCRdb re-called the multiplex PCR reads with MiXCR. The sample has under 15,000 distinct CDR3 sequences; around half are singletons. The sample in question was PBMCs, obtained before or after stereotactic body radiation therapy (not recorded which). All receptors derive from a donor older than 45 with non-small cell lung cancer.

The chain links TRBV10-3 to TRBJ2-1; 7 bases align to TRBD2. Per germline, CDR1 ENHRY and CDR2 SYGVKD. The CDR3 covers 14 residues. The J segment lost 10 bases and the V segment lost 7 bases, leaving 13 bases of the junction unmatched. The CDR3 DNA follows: TGTGCCATCATTCAAGCGGGATGGCGGGAGGAGCAGTTCTTC. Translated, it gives CAIIQAGWREEQFF.

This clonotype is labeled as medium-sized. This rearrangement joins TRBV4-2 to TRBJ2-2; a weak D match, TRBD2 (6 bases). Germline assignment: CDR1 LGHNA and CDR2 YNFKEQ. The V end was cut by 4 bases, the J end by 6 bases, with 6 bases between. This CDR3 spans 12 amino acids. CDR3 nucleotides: TGTGCCAGCAGCCGGGGGGCCGGGGAGCTGTTTTTT. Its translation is CASSRGAGELFF.

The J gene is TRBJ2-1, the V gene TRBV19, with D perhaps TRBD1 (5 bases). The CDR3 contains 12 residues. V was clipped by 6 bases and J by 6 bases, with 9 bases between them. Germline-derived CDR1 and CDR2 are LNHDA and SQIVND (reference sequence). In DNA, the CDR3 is TGTGCCAGTAGGTGGGGCTCCAATGAGCAGTTCTTC. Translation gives CASRWGSNEQFF.

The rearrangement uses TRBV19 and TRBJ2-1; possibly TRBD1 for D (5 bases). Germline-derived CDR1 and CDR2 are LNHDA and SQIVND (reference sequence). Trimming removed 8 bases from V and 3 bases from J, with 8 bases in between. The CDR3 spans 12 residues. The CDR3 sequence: CASSDSYNEQFF. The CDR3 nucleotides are TGTGCCAGTTCAGACAGCTACAATGAGCAGTTCTTC. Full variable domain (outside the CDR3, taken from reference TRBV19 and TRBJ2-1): DGGITQSPKYLFRKEGQNVTLSCEQNLNHDAMYWYRQDPGQGLRLIYYSQIVNDFQKGDIAEGYSVSREKKESFPLTVTSAQKNPTAFYLCASSDSYNEQFFGPGTRLTVL.

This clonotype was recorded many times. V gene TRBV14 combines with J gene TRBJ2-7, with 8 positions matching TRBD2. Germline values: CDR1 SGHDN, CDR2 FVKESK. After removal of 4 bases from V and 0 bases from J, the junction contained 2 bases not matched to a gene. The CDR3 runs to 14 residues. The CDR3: CASSPTSDSYEQYF. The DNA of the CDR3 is TGTGCCAGCAGCCCGACTAGCGACTCCTACGAGCAGTACTTC.

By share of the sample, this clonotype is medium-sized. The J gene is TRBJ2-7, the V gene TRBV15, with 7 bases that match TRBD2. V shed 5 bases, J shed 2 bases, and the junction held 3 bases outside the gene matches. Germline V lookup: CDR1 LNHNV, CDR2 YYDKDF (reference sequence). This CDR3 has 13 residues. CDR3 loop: CATSGGDAYEQYF. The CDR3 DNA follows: TGTGCCACCAGCGGGGGGGATGCCTACGAGCAGTACTTC.

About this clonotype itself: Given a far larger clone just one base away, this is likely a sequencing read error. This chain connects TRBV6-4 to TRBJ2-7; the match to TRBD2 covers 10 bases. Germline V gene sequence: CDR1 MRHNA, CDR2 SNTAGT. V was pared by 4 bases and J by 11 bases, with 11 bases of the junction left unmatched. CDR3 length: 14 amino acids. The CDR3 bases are TGTGCCAGCAGTGTTAACCGAGCGGGGGGGGGGAAGTACTTC. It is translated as CASSVNRAGGGKYF.

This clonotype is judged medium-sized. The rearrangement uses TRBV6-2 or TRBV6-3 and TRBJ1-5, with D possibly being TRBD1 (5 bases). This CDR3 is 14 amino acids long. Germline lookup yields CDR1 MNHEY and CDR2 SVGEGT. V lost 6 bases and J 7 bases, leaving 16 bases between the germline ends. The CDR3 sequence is CASSINRSGQPQHF. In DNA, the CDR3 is TGTGCCAGCAGCATAAACAGGTCTGGGCAGCCCCAGCATTTT.

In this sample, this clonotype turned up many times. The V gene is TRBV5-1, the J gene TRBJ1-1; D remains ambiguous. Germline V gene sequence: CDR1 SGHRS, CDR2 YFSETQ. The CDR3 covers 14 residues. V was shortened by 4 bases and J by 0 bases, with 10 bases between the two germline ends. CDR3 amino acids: CASSRITLNTEAFF. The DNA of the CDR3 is TGCGCCAGCAGCCGGATTACCCTGAACACTGAAGCTTTCTTT.

The CDR3 DNA sequence: TGCAGTGCGGATAAAGACAGGAACACCGGGGAGCTGTTTTTT. It encodes CSADKDRNTGELFF. The chain combines TRBV20-1 with TRBJ2-2, with D tentatively TRBD1 (5 bases). V was shortened by 6 bases and J by 1 base, with 12 bases between the two germline ends. Germline CDR1 reads DFQATT; CDR2 reads SNEGSKA (reference sequence). This CDR3 is 14 amino acids long.

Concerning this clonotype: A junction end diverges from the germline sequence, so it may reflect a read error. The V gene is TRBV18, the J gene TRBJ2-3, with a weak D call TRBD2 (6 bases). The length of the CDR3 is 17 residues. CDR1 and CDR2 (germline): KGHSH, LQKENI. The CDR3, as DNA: TGTTCCAGCTCACCACGTCCTTTGTGGGACTCCCCCGATACGCAGTATTTT. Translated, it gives CSSSPRPLWDSPDTQYF.

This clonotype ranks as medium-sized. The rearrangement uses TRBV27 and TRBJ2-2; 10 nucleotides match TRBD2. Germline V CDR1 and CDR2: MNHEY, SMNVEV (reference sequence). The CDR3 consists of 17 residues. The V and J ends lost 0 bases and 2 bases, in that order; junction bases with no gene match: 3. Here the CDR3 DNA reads TGTGCCAGCAGTTTATCACTAGCGGGGTCAAACACCGGGGAGCTGTTTTTT. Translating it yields CASSLSLAGSNTGELFF.

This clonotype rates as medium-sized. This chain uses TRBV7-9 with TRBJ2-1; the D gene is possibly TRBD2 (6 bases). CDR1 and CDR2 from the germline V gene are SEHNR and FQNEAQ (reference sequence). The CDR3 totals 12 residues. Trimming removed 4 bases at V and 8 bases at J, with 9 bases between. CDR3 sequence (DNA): TGTGCCAGCAGCTCGGACTATTATGAGCAGTTCTTC. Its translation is CASSSDYYEQFF.

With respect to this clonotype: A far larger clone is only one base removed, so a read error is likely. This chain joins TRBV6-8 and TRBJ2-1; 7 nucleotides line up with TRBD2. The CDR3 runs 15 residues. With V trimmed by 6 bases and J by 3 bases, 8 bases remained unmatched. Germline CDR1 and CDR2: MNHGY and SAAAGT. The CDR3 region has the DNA TGTGCCAGCAGCCCCCGGGAGGTGTTCTACAATGAGCAGTTCTTC. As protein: CASSPREVFYNEQFF.

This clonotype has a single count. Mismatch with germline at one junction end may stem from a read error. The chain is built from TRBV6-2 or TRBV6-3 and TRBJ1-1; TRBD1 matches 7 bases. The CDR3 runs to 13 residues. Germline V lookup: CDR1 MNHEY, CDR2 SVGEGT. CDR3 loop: CDSRTRDSREAFF. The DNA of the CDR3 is TGTGACAGCAGGACAAGGGACAGCCGTGAAGCTTTCTTT.

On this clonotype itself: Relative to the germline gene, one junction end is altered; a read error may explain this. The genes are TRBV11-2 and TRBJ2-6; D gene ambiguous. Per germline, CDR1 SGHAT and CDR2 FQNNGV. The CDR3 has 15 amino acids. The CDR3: CASSLEITCANVLTF. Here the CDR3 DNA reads TGTGCCAGCAGCCTAGAGATTACTTGTGCCAACGTCCTGACTTTC. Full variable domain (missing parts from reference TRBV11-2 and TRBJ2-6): EAGVAQSPRYKIIEKRQSVAFWCNPISGHATLYWYQQILGQGPKLLIQFQNNGVVDDSQLPKDRFSAERLKGVDSTLKIQPAKLEDSAVYLCASSLEITCANVLTFGAGSRLTVL.

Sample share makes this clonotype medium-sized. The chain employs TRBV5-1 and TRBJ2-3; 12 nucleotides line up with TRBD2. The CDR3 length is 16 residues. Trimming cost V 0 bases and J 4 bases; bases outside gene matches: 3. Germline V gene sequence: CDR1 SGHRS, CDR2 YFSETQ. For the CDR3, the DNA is TGCGCCAGCAGCTTGGCGCTAGCGGGAGGGCCAGATACGCAGTATTTT. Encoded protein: CASSLALAGGPDTQYF.

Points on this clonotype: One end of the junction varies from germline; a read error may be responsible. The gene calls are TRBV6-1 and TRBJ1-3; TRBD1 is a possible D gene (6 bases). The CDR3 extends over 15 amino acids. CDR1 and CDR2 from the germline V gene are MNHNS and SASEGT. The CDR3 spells CDSSDRTAAGNNIYF. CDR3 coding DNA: TGTGACAGCAGTGACCGGACAGCTGCTGGAAACAACATATATTTT.

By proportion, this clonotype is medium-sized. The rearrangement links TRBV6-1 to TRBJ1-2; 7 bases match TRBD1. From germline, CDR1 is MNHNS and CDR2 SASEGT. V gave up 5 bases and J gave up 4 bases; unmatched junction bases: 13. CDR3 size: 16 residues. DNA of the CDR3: TGTGCCAGCAGTAAAACCCCCGGGACAGCAACCTATGGCTACACCTTC. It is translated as CASSKTPGTATYGYTF.

CDR3 sequence reads: CASSFLAGVRSYNEQFF. CDR3 nucleotides: TGTGCCAGCAGCTTCTTAGCGGGAGTTCGTTCCTACAATGAGCAGTTCTTC. The chain joins TRBV7-3 to TRBJ2-1; 9 bases are a match to TRBD2. J was trimmed by 1 base and V by 3 bases; bases with no gene match: 7. The CDR3 is 17 residues long. Germline CDR1 is SGHTA and CDR2 is FQGTGA.

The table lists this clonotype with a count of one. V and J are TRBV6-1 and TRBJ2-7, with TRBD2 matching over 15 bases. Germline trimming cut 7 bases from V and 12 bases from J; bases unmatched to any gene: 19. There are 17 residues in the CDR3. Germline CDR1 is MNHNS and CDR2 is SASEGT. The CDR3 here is CASKQSPQGGTSGRLYF. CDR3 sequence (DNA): TGTGCCAGCAAACAGTCCCCACAGGGAGGGACTAGCGGGAGGTTGTACTTC.

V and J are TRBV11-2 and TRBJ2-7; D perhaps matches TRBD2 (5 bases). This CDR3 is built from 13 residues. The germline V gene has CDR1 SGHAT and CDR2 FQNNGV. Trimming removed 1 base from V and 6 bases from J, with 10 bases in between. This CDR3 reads CASSLVRGFEQYF. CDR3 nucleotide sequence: TGTGCCAGCAGCTTAGTTCGGGGTTTCGAGCAGTACTTC.

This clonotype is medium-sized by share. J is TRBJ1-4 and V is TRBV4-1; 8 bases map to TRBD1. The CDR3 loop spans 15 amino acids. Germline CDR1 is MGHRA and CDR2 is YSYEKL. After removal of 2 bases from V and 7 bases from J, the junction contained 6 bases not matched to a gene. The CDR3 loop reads CASSQRTGLGEKLFF. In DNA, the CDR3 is TGCGCCAGCAGCCAACGGACAGGGTTGGGTGAAAAACTGTTTTTT.